The present T cell receptor (beta chain) was sequenced within a study of T cells in Graves' hyperthyroidism and ophthalmopathy. Study background: Peripheral blood collection took place at initial diagnosis, before any treatment.

Notes on this clonotype: With a much larger clone just one base away, this may be a read error.

TCR beta CDR3 region amplification was performed from RNA transcripts. A set of HTBI primers served as the primers for a first-round RT-PCR of the TCR CDR3. TCRdb analysed the multiplex PCR reads with MiXCR anew, one entry per CDR3 protein. The sample contains 300,000 to 400,000 distinct CDR3 sequences, 20% to 25% of which appear only once. This CDR3 region has 16 residues. V was cut by 4 bases and J by 3 bases, with 18 bases left in between. Per germline, CDR1 SGHRS and CDR2 YFSETQ. This sequence was found in a woman between 45 and 60 years old with Graves' hyperthyroidism. Sample: blood. The rearrangement uses TRBV5-1 and TRBJ2-3, with a possible D match to TRBD2 (5 bases). For the CDR3, the DNA is TGCGCCAGCAGCGACGGTGACGGGATACTAACAGATACGCAGTATTTT. Translating gives CASSDGDGILTDTQYF.